Many counts were recorded for the clone carrying this T cell receptor beta chain. Its antigen is as yet unknown. This specimen comes from a study of identical twins. Study-wide results and limits: Cross-sectional statistical analysis, not tracking of the same donors, underpinned the conclusions. Among beta out-of-frame sequences, excess sharing between twins appeared weaker. Twins shared out-of-frame alpha sequences with excess low generation probability.

TCRdb ran MiXCR on the 5' RACE reads and lists one entry per CDR3 protein. The sample yields roughly 200,000 distinct CDR3 sequences, around 8% seen once. Every donor was a healthy Caucasian. These records were also assigned to another study, of yellow fever vaccine responses in identical twins.

Sequenced input: memory (CD45RO+) T cells sorted from blood. This TCR came from a woman in her late teens or twenties in good health.

CDR3 nucleotide sequence: TGTGCCAGCAGTTTTGGCGGAAGCCTCTACGAGCAGTACTTC. Amino acids: CASSFGGSLYEQYF. The rearrangement links TRBV12-3 or TRBV12-4 to TRBJ2-7, with D uncertain. V gave up 3 bases and J gave up 3 bases, with 12 bases separating them. The CDR3 has 14 residues.